These T cell receptor beta chains were read from a single sample in a study of blood T cell repertoires in COVID-19. Clones were sequenced by immunoSEQ multiplex PCR, and TCRdb holds only the in-frame ones, with some missing. The data show hundreds of thousands of clones, roughly 90% seen once. The sample was peripheral blood. These receptors were taken from a woman aged 30 to 39 with active or convalescent COVID-19. Both conserved end residues are part of each CDR3. D genes are given only for firm matches. Not every row has a clone size; where given, it reads once, few, many or a size class.

D gene,clone size,V gene,J gene,CDR3 protein,CDR3 DNA
.,.,TRBV6-1,TRBJ2-2,CASSEERTPPGELFF,TGTGCCAGCAGTGAAGAAAGGACTCCCCCCGGGGAGCTGTTTTTT
.,.,TRBV19,TRBJ1-5,CASSIPGQTNQPQHF,TGTGCCAGTAGTATACCCGGACAGACAAATCAGCCCCAGCATTTT
.,.,TRBV19,TRBJ1-5,CASSIGRTSMQPQHF,TGTGCCAGTAGTATAGGCCGGACATCGATGCAGCCCCAGCATTTT
.,.,TRBV19,TRBJ1-2,CASSIEALQYGYTF,TGTGCCAGTAGTATAGAGGCCCTCCAGTATGGCTACACCTTC
TRBD1,.,TRBV9,TRBJ1-2,CASSGEDRGPSNYGYTF,TGTGCCAGCAGCGGAGAGGACAGGGGTCCTTCTAACTATGGCTACACCTTC
TRBD1,.,TRBV27,TRBJ2-7,CASSPGTVEQYF,TGTGCCAGCAGTCCAGGGACAGTCGAGCAGTACTTC
.,.,TRBV21-1,TRBJ1-2,CASSTGAYGYTF,TGTGCCAGCAGCACCGGTGCCTATGGCTACACCTTC
.,.,TRBV3-1/TRBV3-2,TRBJ2-2,CASSRETQRALFF,TGTGCCAGCAGCCGAGAGACCCAGCGGGCGCTGTTTTTT
.,.,TRBV15,TRBJ2-2,CATSRGGMTGNTGELFF,TGTGCCACCAGCAGAGGAGGGATGACAGGGAACACCGGGGAGCTGTTTTTT
.,.,TRBV27,TRBJ2-7,CASANLGRVDEQYF,TGTGCCAGTGCCAACCTGGGCAGGGTCGACGAGCAGTACTTC
.,.,TRBV27,TRBJ2-7,CASSLQGPYEQYF,TGTGCCAGCAGTTTACAGGGGCCCTACGAGCAGTACTTC
.,.,TRBV6-5,TRBJ1-1,CATSGGVVGEAFF,TGTGCCACCTCGGGGGGAGTCGTCGGTGAAGCTTTCTTT
.,.,TRBV13,TRBJ1-1,CASSLRPTGNTEAFF,TGTGCCAGCAGCTTACGTCCGACGGGGAACACTGAAGCTTTCTTT
.,.,TRBV14,TRBJ1-1,CASSQGGSGLEAFF,TGTGCCAGCAGCCAAGGAGGTTCAGGGCTTGAAGCTTTCTTT
TRBD1,.,TRBV6-5,TRBJ2-7,CASSRGTGGLYEQYF,TGTGCCAGCAGTAGAGGGACAGGGGGATTGTACGAGCAGTACTTC
.,.,TRBV30,TRBJ1-1,CAWTRGTNTEAFF,TGTGCCTGGACCCGGGGGACGAACACTGAAGCTTTCTTT
.,few,TRBV28,TRBJ1-1,CASSLRQSVFADTEAFF,TGTGCCAGCAGTTTACGCCAATCCGTCTTTGCGGACACTGAAGCTTTCTTT
TRBD1,.,TRBV6-5,TRBJ1-1,CASSTNRGGTEAFF,TGTGCCAGCAGTACAAACAGGGGTGGCACTGAAGCTTTCTTT
TRBD2,few,TRBV6-1,TRBJ2-5,CASSGTSGRVQETQYF,TGTGCCAGCAGTGGGACTAGCGGGAGGGTTCAAGAGACCCAGTACTTC
.,.,TRBV19,TRBJ1-6,CASSILGLSSPLHF,TGTGCCAGTAGTATACTTGGGCTCAGCTCACCCCTCCACTTT
.,once,TRBV29-1,TRBJ2-5,CSFVGEKETQYF,TGCAGCTTCGTCGGGGAAAAAGAGACCCAGTACTTC
.,.,TRBV3-1/TRBV3-2,TRBJ2-1,CASSQISRGSSYNEQFF,TGTGCCAGCAGCCAGATCTCGCGGGGTAGCTCCTACAATGAGCAGTTCTTC
TRBD1,.,TRBV5-4,TRBJ1-3,CASSFSTGGFNGNTIYF,TGTGCCAGCAGCTTTTCGACAGGGGGCTTTAATGGAAACACCATATATTTT
TRBD1,few,TRBV7-8,TRBJ1-1,CASSLGTGILNTEAFF,TGTGCCAGCAGCTTAGGGACAGGGATCCTGAACACTGAAGCTTTCTTT
.,.,TRBV6-5,TRBJ1-1,CASFMNTEAFF,TGTGCCAGCTTCATGAACACTGAAGCTTTCTTT
.,.,TRBV7-9,TRBJ2-7,CASSLDQGPYEQYF,TGTGCCAGCAGCTTAGATCAGGGGCCCTACGAGCAGTACTTC
TRBD1,.,TRBV15,TRBJ1-1,CATRRDRGDTEAFF,TGTGCCACCAGGAGAGACAGGGGGGACACTGAAGCTTTCTTT
.,.,TRBV5-1,TRBJ1-1,CASTTNRPGSSEAFF,TGCGCCAGCACAACAAACAGGCCCGGGTCGAGTGAAGCTTTCTTT
TRBD1,.,TRBV19,TRBJ2-5,CASSKQGLQETQYF,TGTGCCAGTAGTAAACAGGGGTTGCAAGAGACCCAGTACTTC
.,.,TRBV4-1,TRBJ1-5,CASSQDRGMWQNSNQPQHF,TGCGCCAGCAGCCAAGATCGGGGGATGTGGCAGAATAGCAATCAGCCCCAGCATTTT
TRBD1,.,TRBV6-6,TRBJ1-2,CASSLGQGLNYGYTF,TGTGCCAGCAGTCTCGGACAGGGGTTGAACTATGGCTACACCTTC
TRBD2,.,TRBV5-5,TRBJ2-7,CASSLAWSASGYSYEQYF,TGTGCCAGCAGCTTGGCCTGGTCGGCTAGCGGATACTCCTACGAGCAGTACTTC
TRBD2,once,TRBV9,TRBJ2-2,CASSPPASGDNTGELFF,TGTGCCAGCAGCCCCCCAGCTAGCGGGGATAACACCGGGGAGCTGTTTTTT
TRBD1,.,TRBV19,TRBJ1-5,CASSSTGTGLPQHF,TGTGCCAGTAGTTCAACCGGGACAGGGTTGCCCCAGCATTTT
TRBD1,.,TRBV6-5,TRBJ1-5,CAIGPTGDQPQHF,TGTGCCATCGGGCCCACAGGGGATCAGCCCCAGCATTTT
.,.,TRBV30,TRBJ1-5,CAWSVGADQPQHF,TGTGCCTGGAGTGTAGGGGCGGATCAGCCCCAGCATTTT
.,.,TRBV7-9,TRBJ2-1,CASSSQGLQDEQFF,TGTGCCAGCAGCTCACAGGGTCTACAAGATGAGCAGTTCTTC
TRBD2,.,TRBV7-8,TRBJ2-2,CASSPAGTSIGGELFF,TGTGCCAGCAGCCCGGCCGGGACTAGCATTGGCGGGGAGCTGTTTTTT
TRBD1,.,TRBV5-6,TRBJ1-5,CASSSGTGVTYSNQPQHF,TGTGCCAGCAGCTCCGGGACAGGGGTAACCTATAGCAATCAGCCCCAGCATTTT
TRBD1,.,TRBV5-1,TRBJ1-6,CASSFSGQTNSPLHF,TGCGCCAGCAGCTTTTCGGGACAGACTAATTCACCCCTCCACTTT
.,.,TRBV19,TRBJ2-7,CASSMLHGYEQYF,TGTGCCAGTAGTATGCTCCACGGCTACGAGCAGTACTTC
TRBD1,.,TRBV30,TRBJ1-2,CAWSPGTGQGYTF,TGTGCCTGGAGCCCCGGGACAGGGCAAGGCTACACCTTC
.,.,TRBV5-8,TRBJ2-7,CASSLAVSYEQYF,TGTGCCAGCAGCTTGGCGGTATCCTACGAGCAGTACTTC
.,.,TRBV11-2,TRBJ1-1,CASSLAQGRTEAFF,TGTGCCAGCAGCTTAGCGCAGGGTCGGACTGAAGCTTTCTTT
.,.,TRBV6-5,TRBJ1-2,CASRTGFNYGYTF,TGTGCCAGCAGGACAGGATTTAACTATGGCTACACCTTC
.,.,TRBV27,TRBJ2-7,CASSLPSSEQYF,TGTGCCAGCAGTTTACCCTCCAGCGAGCAGTACTTC
TRBD2,.,TRBV18,TRBJ2-5,CASSQSRASGEETQYF,TGTGCCAGCTCACAATCCCGCGCTAGCGGGGAAGAGACCCAGTACTTC